The T cell receptor (beta chain) described here comes from a study of blood T cell repertoires in COVID-19 (dated by TCRdb to about 2020). Notes on the research overall: Samples from collaborators originated in the United States, Italy and Spain and spanned both the acute and convalescent phases of COVID-19. A de-identified subject ID, COVID-19 status, age in years and sex were almost always included in the sample metadata. The prospective study material was composed of cDNA or gDNA derived from T cells, B-cell-depleted T cells, or PBMCs. The samples were drawn from two sources: the first 160 participants of the ongoing ImmuneRACE study, and over 1,000 subjects contributed by 6 global collaborators. A freely available public database, intended as a resource for researchers studying the immune response to SARS-CoV-2, is where the repertoires were released. Where HLA class I and class II types were available, the types were taken from metadata supplied by the sample provider, not from assay-based typing. The dataset comprised deeply sampled blood TCRbeta repertoires from subjects exposed to, actively infected with, or recovered from COVID-19.

The collaborating institutions used their own protocols to collect whole blood in K2EDTA tubes. For TCRbeta analysis, collaborator samples were shipped as frozen whole blood, as isolated PBMCs, or as DNA extracted from either sample type. Concerning this clone: Its antigen remains unidentified. The record has no base qualities; no much larger clone is one base away.

The immunoSEQ Assay, a bias-controlled multiplex PCR, was used to amplify TCRbeta CDR3 regions from genomic DNA. On the study's bioinformatics: The number of nucleated cells in each sample was estimated from the amplification of reference gene primers within the assay. To quantify the absolute abundance of each unique TCRbeta CDR3 rearrangement, sequence reads were collapsed and filtered. For each sample, productive Simpson clonality was calculated as the square root of Simpson's diversity index across productive rearrangements. Not all clones reach the TCRdb copy of this immuneACCESS table, which keeps in-frame sequences only. Checked studies attribute under half of the gap to unresolved V genes and leave the rest unexplained. V, J and clone size are those of that table, while D and trimming were read from the DNA. This sample gives approximately 190,000 clones in total; about four fifths of them show up just once. Together, the top ten hold 6.9% of the sample.

Study-wide conclusions, independent of this receptor: How much clinical and demographic metadata was included differed by source and by participant, and the metadata was provided uncurated.

From V the trimming removes 5 bases and from J it removes 10 bases, while the gene matches leave 20 bases of the junction unaccounted for. The CDR3 numbers 16 residues from cysteine through phenylalanine. Kept here is only the CDR3 DNA, which spans 48 bases and is read in frame from base 1. CDR1 SQVTM and CDR2 ANQGSEA were looked up in the germline V gene. The sequencing sample was made of peripheral blood. The sequence came from a man in his sixties with acute or convalescent COVID-19. The V and J genes are TRBV29-1 and TRBJ1-1; 9 bases in the junction line up with TRBD1. The CDR3 region: CSVLRVGPGQGSGAFF. The nucleotide sequence reads as follows: TGCAGCGTTCTCCGAGTGGGTCCGGGACAGGGCTCTGGAGCTTTCTTT.